In this sample, the clone carrying this T cell receptor beta chain turned up a few times. Antigen specificity is unknown. The data originate from a study of post-analysis software for immune sequencing data. Germline CDR1 reads SGHRS; CDR2 reads YFSETQ. The CDR3 spans 16 residues. J lost 2 bases, V lost 2 bases, and 10 bases had no gene match. TCR beta cDNA libraries had unique molecular identifiers. TCRdb ran MiXCR on the PCR reads and lists one entry per CDR3 protein. The top ten hold roughly 1.6% of the sample, which has 170,000 or so distinct CDR3 sequences, approximately 30% seen once. General study points: Higher frequency in patients than in controls was seen for roughly five TRBV segments, with TRBV5-6, TRBV5-1 and TRBV20-1 among them. Analysis by F measure revealed that same-batch samples clustered strongly together.

The specimen was blood. The V and J genes are TRBV5-1 and TRBJ2-7, with TRBD1 matching over 7 bases. This receptor was obtained from a girl between 5 and 17 years old with multiple sclerosis. The CDR3 DNA is TGCGCCAGCAGCTTCGGTGAGACAGGGACAACCTACGAGCAGTACTTC. Translation: CASSFGETGTTYEQYF.